These 23 T cell receptor beta chains came from one sample sequenced in a study of blood T cell repertoires in COVID-19. TCRdb keeps only in-frame clones here, not all; method: immunoSEQ multiplex PCR. Counted here are some 250,000 clones, 70% to 85% occurring once; the ten biggest clones make up 3% to 3.5%. The sequencing sample was made of peripheral blood. These receptors originate from a woman older than 75 with acute or convalescent COVID-19.

This chain connects TRBV6-5 to TRBJ1-2; 8 bases fit TRBD1. The CDR3 is made up of 13 amino acids. Germline V gene lookup returns CDR1 MNHEY and CDR2 SVGAGI. Trimming took 5 bases from V and 7 from J; bases not matched to a gene: 6. CDR3 sequence reads: CASSPGTGAGYTF. Written as DNA, the CDR3 is TGTGCCAGCAGTCCCGGGACAGGAGCTGGCTACACCTTC.

There are a few counts of this clone. The rearrangement uses TRBV2 and TRBJ1-2; 7 bases line up with TRBD1. Trimming removed 6 bases from V and 8 bases from J; junction bases left unmatched: 3. Germline CDR1 is SNHLY and CDR2 is FYNNEI. There are 11 residues in the CDR3. This CDR3 is CASRRGLGYTF. As DNA, the CDR3 is TGTGCCAGCAGGAGGGGGCTCGGCTACACCTTC.

V is TRBV7-2 and J is TRBJ1-5, with TRBD1 identical over 8 bases. This CDR3 spans 15 amino acids. CDR1 is SGHTA and CDR2 is FQGNSA in the germline V gene. The trim removed 5 bases at V and 4 bases at J, leaving 7 bases unmatched. This chain's CDR3 is CASSIDRGPNQPQHF. For the CDR3, the DNA is TGTGCCAGCAGCATCGACAGGGGCCCTAATCAGCCCCAGCATTTT.

The chain carries TRBV28 and TRBJ1-4, with D tentatively TRBD1 (5 bases). V was trimmed by 5 bases and J by 8 bases, leaving 9 bases between them. The CDR3 consists of 12 residues. Per the germline V gene, CDR1 is MDHEN and CDR2 is SYDVKM. The CDR3 region has the DNA TGTGCCAGCAGTCCACAGGTAGAAAAACTGTTTTTT. Its protein is CASSPQVEKLFF.

This chain uses TRBV28 with TRBJ1-1; 11 bases match TRBD1. The germline CDR1 and CDR2 sequences are MDHEN and SYDVKM. The J segment lost 4 bases and the V segment lost 3 bases, leaving 4 bases of the junction unmatched. The CDR3 extends over 15 amino acids. For the CDR3, the DNA is TGTGCCAGCAGTTTGTCCGGGACAGGGGGCACTGAAGCTTTCTTT. It is translated as CASSLSGTGGTEAFF.

The chain uses TRBV10-3 and TRBJ2-6; a possible D gene is TRBD2 (5 bases). The CDR3 contains 16 residues. Per germline, CDR1 ENHRY and CDR2 SYGVKD. V was trimmed by 0 bases and J by 4 bases, leaving 10 bases between them. The CDR3 DNA reads as TGTGCCATCAGTGAGTCACTAGGGAGCGGGGCCAACGTCCTGACTTTC. This encodes CAISESLGSGANVLTF.

This chain joins TRBV5-1 and TRBJ2-5, with 8 bases matching TRBD1. J gave up 4 bases and V 0 bases, and 8 bases lay outside the gene matches. The CDR3 has 16 amino acids. Looked up from germline, CDR1 is SGHRS and CDR2 is YFSETQ. The CDR3, as DNA: TGCGCCAGCAGCTTGGGACAGGGGCCAGCAGGAGAGACCCAGTACTTC. It encodes CASSLGQGPAGETQYF.

The chain recombines TRBV6-5 with TRBJ2-7, with 9 bases aligning to TRBD1. The CDR3 covers 15 residues. V was pared by 6 bases and J by 6 bases, with 12 bases of the junction left unmatched. In germline, CDR1 is MNHEY, CDR2 SVGAGI. The CDR3 DNA follows: TGTGCCAGCAGAAGTACCGGGACAGGGAGGTCCGAGCAGTACTTC. It codes for CASRSTGTGRSEQYF.

The chain recombines TRBV7-2 with TRBJ2-1, with 7 bases fitting TRBD1. The CDR3 contains 13 residues. J lost 12 bases, V lost 5 bases, and 10 bases had no gene match. Per germline, CDR1 SGHTA and CDR2 FQGNSA. The CDR3: CASSPLARDRQFF. CDR3 in DNA: TGTGCCAGCAGCCCCCTCGCTAGGGACAGGCAGTTCTTC. Full variable domain (remainder filled in from reference TRBV7-2 and TRBJ2-1): GAGVSQSPSNKVTEKGKDVELRCDPISGHTALYWYRQSLGQGLEFLIYFQGNSAPDKSGLPSDRFSAERTGGSVSTLTIQRTQQEDSAVYLCASSPLARDRQFFGPGTRLTVL.

The chain has TRBV4-2 and TRBJ1-5; 9 bases align to TRBD1. Losses at the gene ends were 1 base for V and 4 bases for J; bases not matched to a gene: 5. From germline, CDR1 is LGHNA and CDR2 YNFKEQ. This CDR3 region has 16 residues. This CDR3 reads CASSQGVQGANQPQHF. CDR3 bases: TGTGCCAGCAGCCAAGGGGTACAGGGGGCGAATCAGCCCCAGCATTTT.

In this sample, this clone turned up a few times. The chain uses TRBV3-1 (or the pseudogene TRBV3-2) and TRBJ1-1; D is unclear. V lost 4 bases and J lost 0, with 15 bases in between. The germline V gene has CDR1 LGHDT and CDR2 YNNKEL (reference sequence). CDR3 length equals 16 residues. CDR3 coding DNA: TGTGCCAGCAGCCTACACAGCACGACTATGAACACTGAAGCTTTCTTT. Protein sequence: CASSLHSTTMNTEAFF.

The sample holds a few counts of this clone. V is TRBV3-1 (or the pseudogene TRBV3-2) and J is TRBJ2-7, with D perhaps TRBD1 (7 bases). Germline V CDR1 and CDR2: LGHDT, YNNKEL (reference sequence). The CDR3 is 17 residues long. V lost 3 bases and J lost 2, with 20 bases in between. CDR3 sequence reads: CASSQGRWRGLTYEQYF. CDR3 nucleotide sequence: TGTGCCAGCAGCCAGGGTAGGTGGAGGGGGCTGACCTACGAGCAGTACTTC.

J is TRBJ2-3 and V is TRBV7-2, with 9 nucleotides matching TRBD1. The V gene end was trimmed by 4 bases and the J gene end by 2 bases; junction bases not matched to a gene: 7. This CDR3 region has 16 residues. Germline V CDR1 and CDR2: SGHTA, FQGNSA. CDR3 coding DNA: TGTGCCAGCAGCTACCACGGGACAGGGACCACAGATACGCAGTATTTT. Translated, it gives CASSYHGTGTTDTQYF.

The CDR3 reads CASSPQESSYNEQFF. CDR3 DNA sequence: TGTGCCAGCTCACCTCAGGAAAGCTCCTACAATGAGCAGTTCTTC. V gene TRBV18 combines with J gene TRBJ2-1; D gene ambiguous. V gave up 3 bases and J gave up 0 bases, with 9 bases separating them. CDR1 KGHSH and CDR2 LQKENI come from the germline V gene. CDR3 size: 15 residues.

V usage is TRBV6-6 and J usage is TRBJ2-3; 10 bases align to TRBD2. V shed 5 bases, J shed 2 bases, and the junction held 13 bases outside the gene matches. The germline V gene has CDR1 MNHNY and CDR2 SVGAGI (reference sequence). The CDR3 extends over 18 amino acids. The CDR3 protein is CASSLRGPSGGATDTQYF. CDR3 sequence (DNA): TGTGCCAGCAGTCTTCGAGGGCCGAGCGGGGGGGCCACAGATACGCAGTATTTT.

The chain recombines TRBV2 with TRBJ2-1; TRBD1 matches at 11 bases. V lost 4 bases and J lost 4; bases outside the gene matches: 3. CDR1 is SNHLY, CDR2 FYNNEI, per germline. The CDR3 sequence is 15 residues long. The CDR3 DNA reads TGTGCCAGCAGTGCGGGACAGGGGGGTTACAATGAGCAGTTCTTC. Translation gives CASSAGQGGYNEQFF.

V gene TRBV7-9 combines with J gene TRBJ2-1; 15 bases are shared with TRBD2. Germline CDR1 SEHNR, CDR2 FQNEAQ (reference sequence). The CDR3 has 16 amino acids. The junction had 6 bases not matched to a gene; V was cut back by 4 bases and J by 8 bases. In nucleotides, the CDR3 is TGTGCCAGCAGCTCGGGACTAGCGGGAGGTGGTGATGAGCAGTTCTTC. Protein product: CASSSGLAGGGDEQFF.

This clone appeared once. The V call is TRBV6-5, the J call TRBJ1-2; a possible D gene is TRBD1 (5 bases). The CDR3 totals 14 residues. Germline CDR1 is MNHEY and CDR2 is SVGAGI. V was clipped by 6 bases and J by 2 bases, with 13 bases between them. For the CDR3, the DNA is TGTGCCAGCAGCCTAACTTACAGGAACTATGGCTACACCTTC. Translated, it gives CASSLTYRNYGYTF.

The V call is TRBV28, the J call TRBJ1-2; 10 bases are shared with TRBD1. The CDR3 is 15 amino acids. Unmatched junction bases numbered 10, after V lost 5 bases and J lost 7 bases. The germline gives CDR1 MDHEN, CDR2 SYDVKM. CDR3 nucleotide sequence: TGTGCCAGCAGTCTCAATCGACAGGGGGCCCGTGGCTACACCTTC. Encoded protein: CASSLNRQGARGYTF.

CDR3 loop: CAISEKGATGELFF. The DNA for the CDR3 is TGTGCCATCAGTGAGAAGGGGGCCACCGGGGAGCTGTTTTTT. The rearrangement links TRBV10-3 to TRBJ2-2, with 7 bases fitting TRBD1. The CDR3 covers 14 residues. V shed 2 bases, J shed 4 bases, and the junction held 1 base outside the gene matches. Germline CDR1 ENHRY, CDR2 SYGVKD.

The chain recombines TRBV6-5 with TRBJ1-4; tentative D call: TRBD1 (6 bases). CDR1 is MNHEY, CDR2 SVGAGI, per germline. The CDR3 totals 14 residues. Trimming shortened V by 6 bases and J by 5 bases, and 13 bases separated the two germline ends. Here the CDR3 reads CASSQGGINEKLFF. CDR3 DNA sequence: TGTGCCAGCAGCCAAGGGGGTATAAATGAAAAACTGTTTTTT.

This clone was picked up a small number of times. The chain is built from TRBV5-1 and TRBJ2-1; a weak D match, TRBD2 (6 bases). The germline V and J ends were trimmed by 0 bases and 11 bases, with 9 bases remaining between them. The CDR3 totals 12 residues. CDR1 SGHRS and CDR2 YFSETQ come from the germline V gene. CDR3 sequence (DNA): TGCGCCAGCAGCTTGGAGACTAGTAAGCAGTTCTTC. Translated, it gives CASSLETSKQFF. The full variable domain, with the rest looked up from reference TRBV5-1 and TRBJ2-1, is KAGVTQTPRYLIKTRGQQVTLSCSPISGHRSVSWYQQTPGQGLQFLFEYFSETQRNKGNFPGRFSGRQFSNSRSEMNVSTLELGDSALYLCASSLETSKQFFGPGTRLTVL.

The chain employs TRBV5-1 and TRBJ1-4; D unresolved. V was trimmed by 0 bases and J by 8 bases, leaving 17 bases between them. This CDR3 has 16 residues. Germline CDR1 is SGHRS and CDR2 is YFSETQ. The CDR3 sequence: CASSLGPRQVSEKLFF. CDR3 sequence (DNA): TGCGCCAGCAGCTTGGGTCCGAGACAAGTATCGGAAAAACTGTTTTTT.